The 21 T cell receptor beta chains below all came from one sample that was sequenced in a study of metastatic and nonmetastatic thyroid tumors. TCRdb re-called clones from the PCR reads using MiXCR. The table records about 46,000 clones, approximately 24% of them present only once. No treatment of any kind had been given to any patient before thyroid surgery. Material for sequencing was blood. Receptors were obtained from a male donor with papillary thyroid cancer or a benign thyroid nodule (not recorded which). Some clones in this sample may be carry-over from other donors' samples.

The chain combines TRBV30 with TRBJ2-7, with a weak D call TRBD2 (6 bases). This CDR3 has 12 residues. Between the trimmed V and J ends, which lost 5 bases and 7 bases, there was a span of 15 bases. Germline CDR1 reads GTSNPN; CDR2 reads SVGIG (reference sequence). CDR3: CAWAGMEGEQYF. DNA for the CDR3: TGTGCCTGGGCCGGGATGGAGGGAGAGCAGTACTTC.

This clone appeared many times. The rearrangement joins TRBV11-1 to TRBJ1-5, with 11 nucleotides matching TRBD1. Trimming cost V 5 bases and J 2 bases; bases outside gene matches: 11. Germline V gene data show CDR1 as SGHAT and CDR2 as FQDESV (reference sequence). The CDR3 covers 18 residues. This chain's CDR3 is CASSPGDRGEEGNQPQHF. Written as DNA, the CDR3 is TGTGCCAGCAGCCCAGGGGACAGGGGGGAAGAGGGCAATCAGCCCCAGCATTTT.

The chain combines TRBV7-8 with TRBJ1-1; maybe TRBD1 (5 bases). Trimming removed 5 bases from V and 1 base from J, with 14 bases in between. Germline assignment: CDR1 SGHVS and CDR2 FQNEAQ. The CDR3 is made up of 15 amino acids. CDR3 in DNA: TGTGCCAGCAGCCCTACGGACAACAGGAACACTGAAGCTTTCTTT. Translating gives CASSPTDNRNTEAFF.

V and J are TRBV7-9 and TRBJ2-7, with TRBD1 matching 10 bases. CDR3 length: 15 residues. From germline, CDR1 is SEHNR and CDR2 FQNEAQ (reference sequence). The V gene end was trimmed by 6 bases and the J gene end by 4 bases; junction bases not matched to a gene: 9. The CDR3 DNA sequence: TGTGCCAGCAGAGAACGGACAGGGGGAGAATACGAGCAGTACTTC. This translates into CASRERTGGEYEQYF.

The CDR3 sequence: CASSHSTSGTYNEQFF. The CDR3 region has the DNA TGTGCCAGCAGCCATTCGACTAGCGGGACTTACAATGAGCAGTTCTTC. The rearrangement links TRBV11-1 to TRBJ2-1; 11 bases match TRBD2. The CDR3 covers 16 residues. Losses at the gene ends were 5 bases for V and 4 bases for J; bases not matched to a gene: 7. Per the germline V gene, CDR1 is SGHAT and CDR2 is FQDESV (reference sequence).

The V and J genes are TRBV28 and TRBJ2-2, with a possible D match to TRBD2 (6 bases). CDR1 and CDR2 from the germline V gene are MDHEN and SYDVKM. Deletions cut 5 bases from V and 4 bases from J, with 11 bases between. The CDR3 has 14 residues. The CDR3 DNA reads as TGTGCCAGCAGTCAGGGAGGAGGCACCGGGGAGCTGTTTTTT. Residues: CASSQGGGTGELFF.

This clone was detected many times. V usage is TRBV27 and J usage is TRBJ2-2; 10 bases are a match to TRBD2. Germline assignment: CDR1 MNHEY and CDR2 SMNVEV (reference sequence). The CDR3 sequence is 17 residues long. V trimming: 5 bases; J trimming: 4 bases; junction bases outside the gene matches: 10. The CDR3 sequence: CASSPRAGGPVTGELFF. CDR3 DNA: TGTGCCAGCAGTCCTCGAGCGGGAGGGCCTGTCACCGGGGAGCTGTTTTTT.

This clone has at least ten counts. CDR3 region: CASSIGQATNEKLFF. The DNA of the CDR3 is TGTGCCAGCAGTATCGGACAGGCAACTAATGAAAAACTGTTTTTT. J is TRBJ1-4 and V is TRBV12-3 or TRBV12-4, with 7 bases lining up with TRBD1. This CDR3 is built from 15 residues. V lost 5 bases and J lost 0; bases outside the gene matches: 3.

This clone showed up just a few times. The sample holds other DNA sequences that translate to the same CDR3. The chain couples TRBV28 to TRBJ1-2, with no clear D. Trimming removed 3 bases from V and 2 bases from J, with 4 bases in between. CDR1 is MDHEN and CDR2 is SYDVKM in the germline V gene. This CDR3 is 12 amino acids long. CDR3 amino acids: CASSLQNYGYTF. CDR3 DNA: TGTGCCAGCAGTTTGCAGAACTATGGCTACACCTTC.

This clone came up many times. This rearrangement joins TRBV7-9 to TRBJ1-1; 7 bases match TRBD1. V was clipped by 7 bases and J by 8 bases; unmatched bases: 4. This CDR3 contains 11 residues. Germline V gene lookup returns CDR1 SEHNR and CDR2 FQNEAQ (reference sequence). CDR3 protein: CASNRQGEAFF. CDR3 bases: TGTGCCAGCAATAGACAGGGAGAAGCTTTCTTT.

V usage is TRBV28 and J usage is TRBJ1-6; D is uncertain. This CDR3 has 14 residues. V gave up 2 bases and J gave up 15 bases, with 17 bases separating them. CDR1 is MDHEN and CDR2 is SYDVKM in the germline V gene. CDR3 sequence reads: CASSLVVGLGGLHF. In DNA, the CDR3 is TGTGCCAGCAGTTTAGTAGTGGGTTTGGGCGGCCTCCACTTT.

This clone was seen ten or more times. V gene TRBV28 combines with J gene TRBJ2-7; perhaps TRBD1 as D (6 bases). The germline V and J ends were trimmed by 5 bases and 6 bases, with 23 bases remaining between them. The germline CDR1 and CDR2 sequences are MDHEN and SYDVKM. The CDR3 contains 16 residues. This chain's CDR3 is CASSLYRVNPPPEQYF. CDR3 nucleotides: TGTGCCAGCAGTCTCTACAGGGTAAACCCCCCCCCCGAGCAGTACTTC.

This clone occurred a few times. V usage is TRBV28 and J usage is TRBJ2-7; 7 bases are shared with TRBD1. Germline V gene sequence: CDR1 MDHEN, CDR2 SYDVKM. The junction had 13 bases not matched to a gene; V was cut back by 5 bases and J by 3 bases. CDR3 length equals 16 residues. CDR3 in DNA: TGTGCCAGCAGTCCCCAGGGACAGCGGAACTTCTACGAGCAGTACTTC. It is translated as CASSPQGQRNFYEQYF.

This clone came up many times. This clone may be a read error of a much larger clone one base away. The same CDR3 arises from other DNA sequences in this sample as well. This chain joins TRBV6-1 and TRBJ1-1; D may be TRBD1 (5 bases). The V end lost 1 base, the J end lost 11 bases, and 14 bases lay between the germline ends. This CDR3 has 13 residues. The germline CDR1 and CDR2 sequences are MNHNS and SASEGT. This CDR3 is CASSEGQPGEAFF. In nucleotides, the CDR3 is TGTGCCAGCAGTGAAGGACAGCCGGGAGAGGCTTTCTTT.

This clone was detected many times. The chain combines TRBV27 with TRBJ2-7, with D hard to call. This CDR3 contains 13 residues. V was pared by 6 bases and J by 1 base, with 10 bases between. Germline values: CDR1 MNHEY, CDR2 SMNVEV (reference sequence). The CDR3 nucleotides read TGTGCCAGCAGGGAGACGGAATCCTACGAGCAGTACTTC. Encoded protein: CASRETESYEQYF.

CDR3 bases: TGTGCCAGCAGCGTAAACGGGGGGGAGAACCCCTACGAGCAGTACTTC. Its protein product is CASSVNGGENPYEQYF. The J gene is TRBJ2-7, the V gene TRBV9; 8 bases are a match to TRBD2. CDR1 is SGDLS, CDR2 YYNGEE, per germline. The junction had 8 bases not matched to a gene; V was cut back by 1 base and J by 2 bases. The CDR3 is 16 amino acids.

The chain joins TRBV20-1 to TRBJ2-7; tentatively, D is TRBD2 (6 bases). The CDR3 extends over 13 amino acids. The germline gives CDR1 DFQATT, CDR2 SNEGSKA (reference sequence). The germline V and J ends were trimmed by 1 base and 3 bases, with 10 bases remaining between them. In nucleotides, the CDR3 is TGCAGTGCTAGAGGGACTATCAACTACGAGCAGTACTTC. This translates into CSARGTINYEQYF.

This clone was seen at least ten times. The rearrangement uses TRBV5-1 and TRBJ2-1, with 13 bases that match TRBD2. This CDR3 comprises 16 residues. Germline V gene sequence: CDR1 SGHRS, CDR2 YFSETQ. V lost 4 bases and J lost 7; bases outside the gene matches: 8. The CDR3 bases are TGCGCCAGCAGCGGATCGGGACTAGCGGGGAATAATGAGCAGTTCTTC. It codes for CASSGSGLAGNNEQFF.

This clone was detected ten times or more. J is TRBJ2-6 and V is TRBV19; no clear D. From germline, CDR1 is LNHDA and CDR2 SQIVND (reference sequence). The CDR3 is 16 residues long. The V end was cut by 4 bases, the J end by 0 bases, with 10 bases between. The CDR3 bases are TGTGCCAGTAGTACCCCATCTAGCTCTGGGGCCAACGTCCTGACTTTC. Protein product: CASSTPSSSGANVLTF.

Many counts were recorded for this clone. V usage is TRBV12-3 or TRBV12-4 and J usage is TRBJ1-5, with D possibly being TRBD1 (6 bases). The V end lost 6 bases, the J end lost 4 bases, and 10 bases lay between the germline ends. The CDR3 contains 13 residues. Written as DNA, the CDR3 is TGTGCCAGCAGCGGGGGCGGAAATCAGCCCCAGCATTTT. Its protein is CASSGGGNQPQHF.

This clone showed up many times. This sample also contains other DNA sequences that code for the same CDR3. The V gene is TRBV4-2, the J gene TRBJ1-6; 10 bases are shared with TRBD1. The V gene's germline CDR1 is LGHNA and CDR2 YNFKEQ. The CDR3 consists of 19 residues. Germline trimming cut 1 base from V and 4 bases from J; bases unmatched to any gene: 10. The CDR3 bases are TGTGCCAGCAGCCAAGGACCGGGACAGGGGATTGAATATAATTCACCCCTCCACTTT. Its translation: CASSQGPGQGIEYNSPLHF.